These 22 T cell receptor beta chains were all obtained from the same sample, sequenced in a study of shared T cell receptors in the human thymus. Sequencing used immunoSEQ multiplex PCR; TCRdb keeps in-frame clones, though not all of them. The table records a few hundred thousand clones, about 95% of them present only once. Sequenced material: thymocytes. Receptor source: a human donor.

V usage is TRBV6-5 and J usage is TRBJ1-5; no firm D call. The CDR3 runs to 11 residues. Germline V gene data show CDR1 as MNHEY and CDR2 as SVGAGI. Trimming removed 6 bases at V and 11 bases at J, with 11 bases between. The CDR3 sequence: CASRRRGSQHF. The CDR3 DNA sequence: TGTGCCAGCAGGAGGAGAGGGTCCCAGCATTTT.

This chain connects TRBV15 to TRBJ2-1; 13 bases agree with TRBD2. CDR3 length: 18 residues. Unmatched junction bases numbered 12, after V lost 0 bases and J lost 10 bases. Per germline, CDR1 LNHNV and CDR2 YYDKDF (reference sequence). CDR3 bases: TGTGCCACCAGCAGAGATCCCGAAACTAGCGGGAGGGCCAAAGAGCAGTTCTTC. Translation: CATSRDPETSGRAKEQFF.

This clone was found once. The genes are TRBV7-3 and TRBJ1-2; D gene ambiguous. The CDR3 runs to 17 residues. Germline V gene data show CDR1 as SGHTA and CDR2 as FQGTGA. The V end was cut by 1 base, the J end by 2 bases, with 17 bases between. CDR3 nucleotides: TGTGCCAGCAGCTTAAGGGCCCTCGGCGGGGAAAACTATGGCTACACCTTC. Translation gives CASSLRALGGENYGYTF.

The chain is built from TRBV27 and TRBJ1-6; a weak D match, TRBD1 (6 bases). CDR3 size: 19 residues. The V gene lost 1 base and the J gene lost 7 bases, with 23 bases spanning the gap. Germline V gene lookup returns CDR1 MNHEY and CDR2 SMNVEV (reference sequence). CDR3 coding DNA: TGTGCCAGCAGTTTATATCCTCAACCCCGGACAGTCACAAATTCACCCCTCCACTTT. As protein: CASSLYPQPRTVTNSPLHF.

The rearrangement links TRBV5-6 to TRBJ1-5, with 8 bases fitting TRBD1. Germline assignment: CDR1 SGHDT and CDR2 YYEEEE. CDR3 size: 15 residues. V trimming: 0 bases; J trimming: 5 bases; junction bases outside the gene matches: 4. The CDR3 is CASSLGGTGYQPQHF. CDR3 nucleotide sequence: TGTGCCAGCAGCTTGGGCGGGACAGGTTATCAGCCCCAGCATTTT.

This sequence joins TRBV7-9 and TRBJ1-3; 7 bases map to TRBD1. The CDR3 contains 15 residues. Germline V gives CDR1 SEHNR, CDR2 FQNEAQ (reference sequence). Trimming took 4 bases from V and 1 from J; bases not matched to a gene: 4. The CDR3, as DNA: TGTGCCAGCAGCTGGGACAGAGCGTCTGGAAACACCATATATTTT. Protein sequence: CASSWDRASGNTIYF.

This chain uses TRBV19 with TRBJ2-7; 9 nucleotides line up with TRBD2. The V gene end was trimmed by 4 bases and the J gene end by 2 bases; junction bases not matched to a gene: 21. The germline gives CDR1 LNHDA, CDR2 SQIVND (reference sequence). The CDR3 is 20 amino acids. The CDR3 sequence is CASSSASGKNRLKTPYEQYF. The CDR3 nucleotides read TGTGCCAGTAGTAGCGCTAGCGGGAAGAATCGACTCAAAACCCCCTACGAGCAGTACTTC.

The chain combines TRBV19 with TRBJ2-7; D may be TRBD1 (7 bases). The V gene lost 5 bases and the J gene lost 2 bases, with 22 bases spanning the gap. The CDR3 runs to 17 residues. Per germline, CDR1 LNHDA and CDR2 SQIVND (reference sequence). The CDR3: CASSEKGAKVAAYEQYF. The CDR3 DNA sequence: TGTGCCAGTAGTGAGAAGGGGGCGAAGGTAGCGGCCTACGAGCAGTACTTC.

This clone appeared once. The chain combines TRBV5-4 with TRBJ2-7, with a possible D match to TRBD2 (5 bases). V lost 9 bases and J lost 3, with 19 bases in between. The CDR3 runs 14 residues. Germline V lookup: CDR1 SGHNT, CDR2 YYREEE (reference sequence). The CDR3 nucleotides are TGTGCCATTTCGACCCGAAGGGAGAACTACGAGCAGTACTTC. Translating it yields CAISTRRENYEQYF. The variable domain in full, completed from reference TRBV5-4 and TRBJ2-7, reads ETGVTQSPTHLIKTRGQQVTLRCSSQSGHNTVSWYQQALGQGPQFIFQYYREEENGRGNFPPRFSGLQFPNYSSELNVNALELDDSALYLCAISTRRENYEQYFGPGTRLTVT.

The genes are TRBV5-5 and TRBJ2-2; D unresolved. Germline V gene data show CDR1 as SGHKS and CDR2 as YYEKEE (reference sequence). V was shortened by 1 base and J by 4 bases, with 11 bases between the two germline ends. The CDR3 sequence is 15 residues long. CDR3 DNA: TGTGCCAGCAGCTTGAGAGCGCAAAGCACCGGGGAGCTGTTTTTT. Protein sequence: CASSLRAQSTGELFF.

This clone was counted a few times. The rearrangement uses TRBV7-2 and TRBJ1-5; 7 bases match TRBD1. Looked up from germline, CDR1 is SGHTA and CDR2 is FQGNSA. Unmatched junction bases numbered 10, after V lost 5 bases and J lost 0 bases. The CDR3 totals 17 residues. In DNA, the CDR3 is TGTGCCAGCAGCCCAGAGCTGGGACAGTATAGCAATCAGCCCCAGCATTTT. It specifies CASSPELGQYSNQPQHF. The full variable domain, with the rest looked up from reference TRBV7-2 and TRBJ1-5, is GAGVSQSPSNKVTEKGKDVELRCDPISGHTALYWYRQSLGQGLEFLIYFQGNSAPDKSGLPSDRFSAERTGGSVSTLTIQRTQQEDSAVYLCASSPELGQYSNQPQHFGDGTRLSIL.

The genes are TRBV28 and TRBJ1-1, with D possibly being TRBD1 (5 bases). Trimming pared 6 bases from V and 5 bases from J, leaving 22 bases between. The CDR3 is made up of 16 amino acids. Germline CDR1 reads MDHEN; CDR2 reads SYDVKM. The DNA of the CDR3 is TGTGCCAGCAGGTCCCCTTCCAGGGTTGTAGAAACTGAAGCTTTCTTT. Its protein product is CASRSPSRVVETEAFF.

This sequence joins TRBV9 and TRBJ2-2, with D perhaps given as TRBD1 or TRBD2 (5 bases each). Germline V lookup: CDR1 SGDLS, CDR2 YYNGEE. The length of the CDR3 is 14 residues. V was shortened by 3 bases and J by 7 bases, with 13 bases between the two germline ends. CDR3 residues: CASSAPGPNGELFF. CDR3 bases: TGTGCCAGCAGCGCCCCGGGACCTAACGGGGAGCTGTTTTTT.

This rearrangement joins TRBV11-2 to TRBJ2-3; no clear D. The V end lost 4 bases, the J end lost 4 bases, and 21 bases lay between the germline ends. Germline V gene data show CDR1 as SGHAT and CDR2 as FQNNGV. The CDR3 has 17 amino acids. CDR3 sequence (DNA): TGTGCCAGCAGCTGCGACCCCGATGTTTTGGAGCCAGATACGCAGTATTTT. Its translation is CASSCDPDVLEPDTQYF.

V gene TRBV6-6 combines with J gene TRBJ2-4; D uncertain. The V end was cut by 4 bases, the J end by 9 bases, with 10 bases between. Germline V lookup: CDR1 MNHNY, CDR2 SVGAGI (reference sequence). This CDR3 has 12 amino acids. The CDR3 DNA follows: TGTGCCAGCAGTTCCCTTGTCGGCATTCAGTACTTC. The encoded protein is CASSSLVGIQYF.

The rearrangement links TRBV2 to TRBJ1-2; D ambiguous. The germline gives CDR1 SNHLY, CDR2 FYNNEI. Between the trimmed V and J ends, which lost 6 bases and 8 bases, there was a span of 13 bases. This CDR3 contains 12 residues. For the CDR3, the DNA is TGTGCCAGCAGGGTGGTGCTTGGGGGCTACACCTTC. It is translated as CASRVVLGGYTF.

The chain has TRBV29-1 and TRBJ2-1; either TRBD1 or TRBD2 may fit D (8 bases each). Germline V gene lookup returns CDR1 SQVTM and CDR2 ANQGSEA. Trimming removed 7 bases from V and 1 base from J, with 32 bases in between. CDR3 length: 20 residues. This chain's CDR3 is CSAQIPGTGLAERSYNEQFF. The DNA for the CDR3 is TGCAGCGCCCAAATTCCCGGGACAGGACTAGCTGAACGGTCCTACAATGAGCAGTTCTTC.

The chain carries TRBV6-1 and TRBJ2-7; D is undetermined. The CDR3 runs to 9 residues. The V end lost 11 bases, the J end lost 2 bases, and 4 bases lay between the germline ends. The germline V gene has CDR1 MNHNS and CDR2 SASEGT. CDR3 amino acids: CARTYEQYF. The CDR3 nucleotides are TGTGCCCGGACCTACGAGCAGTACTTC.

The chain is built from TRBV15 and TRBJ1-5, with D possibly TRBD1 on 6 matching bases. Trimming stripped 0 bases from V and 2 bases from J, with 14 bases between. The germline CDR1 and CDR2 sequences are LNHNV and YYDKDF (reference sequence). The CDR3 runs 17 residues. CDR3 amino acids: CATSRDHEQGGNQPQHF. DNA for the CDR3: TGTGCCACCAGCAGAGATCATGAACAGGGTGGCAATCAGCCCCAGCATTTT.

This chain joins TRBV5-6 and TRBJ1-2, with TRBD1 as a possible D gene (5 bases). Trimming cost V 0 bases and J 2 bases, with 14 bases left between them. Germline V lookup: CDR1 SGHDT, CDR2 YYEEEE. The length of the CDR3 is 16 residues. The CDR3 bases are TGTGCCAGCAGCTTGGCCATGGGCAGGACAAACTATGGCTACACCTTC. Its protein product is CASSLAMGRTNYGYTF.

The V gene is TRBV6-5, the J gene TRBJ2-1; D may be TRBD2 (6 bases). Per germline, CDR1 MNHEY and CDR2 SVGAGI. The CDR3 sequence is 15 residues long. V was trimmed by 2 bases and J by 9 bases, leaving 17 bases between them. CDR3 region: CASSYVDGGSGEQFF. CDR3 nucleotide sequence: TGTGCCAGCAGTTACGTCGACGGGGGAAGTGGTGAGCAGTTCTTC.

The chain has TRBV30 and TRBJ2-5; no reliable D call. Germline V lookup: CDR1 GTSNPN, CDR2 SVGIG (reference sequence). The V and J ends lost 5 bases and 5 bases respectively, with 15 bases between them. CDR3 length equals 13 residues. The CDR3 loop is CAWAVEVRETQYF. The DNA for the CDR3 is TGTGCCTGGGCCGTAGAGGTCCGGGAGACCCAGTACTTC.